These 30 T cell receptor beta chains came from one sample sequenced in a study of low-dose radiotherapy and immunotherapy resistance in tumors. Both TCRalpha and TCRbeta chains were reverse transcribed with V-gene-specific primers. With a V-primer adapter and a constant-region primer, TCRs were amplified for 20 PCR cycles. TCRdb re-derived calls from the reads in MiXCR, one entry per CDR3 protein. Of around 80,000 distinct CDR3 sequences in the sample, approximately 17% were seen once. Time point described: before trial treatment. The sequencing used PBMCs, collected before treatment. The origin of the receptors is a male donor with prostate cancer.

Comments on this clonotype: A far larger clone is off by one base, so a read error is likely. The chain couples TRBV10-3 to TRBJ2-1; 10 nucleotides align to TRBD2. This CDR3 has 15 amino acids. V was pared by 4 bases and J by 10 bases, with 10 bases of the junction left unmatched. The germline V gene encodes CDR1 ENHRY and CDR2 SYGVKD. In DNA, the CDR3 is TGTGCCATCAGTGGCCCCGGGACTAGCGCAGGCGAGCAGTTCTTC. It translates to CAISGPGTSAGEQFF.

This clonotype has only a few counts. CDR3 in amino acids: CASSSWGKANYGYTF. The CDR3 DNA is TGTGCCAGCAGCTCGTGGGGGAAAGCTAACTATGGCTACACCTTC. The rearrangement links TRBV7-6 to TRBJ1-2, with D possibly being TRBD1 (5 bases). From germline, CDR1 is SGHVS and CDR2 FNYEAQ. V gave up 4 bases and J gave up 0 bases, with 12 bases separating them. The CDR3 runs 15 residues.

This clonotype has a handful of counts. The chain joins TRBV7-8 to TRBJ1-1; D may be TRBD1 (5 bases). V was clipped by 1 base and J by 1 base, with 7 bases between them. CDR1 and CDR2 from the germline V gene are SGHVS and FQNEAQ. This CDR3 has 14 amino acids. The CDR3 DNA sequence: TGTGCCAGCAGCTTAGGGGGCACGAACACTGAAGCTTTCTTT. Translating it yields CASSLGGTNTEAFF.

This clonotype has at least ten counts. V is TRBV7-8 and J is TRBJ2-3; D is perhaps TRBD1 (5 bases). The CDR3 spans 17 residues. V lost 0 bases, J lost 2 bases, and 15 bases lay in between. Germline assignment: CDR1 SGHVS and CDR2 FQNEAQ. The CDR3 protein is CASSLAVREWDTDTQYF. In DNA, the CDR3 is TGTGCCAGCAGCTTAGCGGTCAGGGAATGGGACACAGATACGCAGTATTTT.

This clonotype showed up many times. Since no conserved phenylalanine or tryptophan closes the CDR3, a read error is the likely cause. Because the CDR3's place on the DNA is in doubt, the DNA is left out and the CDR3 is given as listed by TCRdb. The V and J genes are TRBV7-2 and TRBJ2-7; TRBD1, the table's D call, lacks a check against the DNA. CDR1 is SGHTA, CDR2 FQGNSA, per germline. The CDR3 length is 11 residues, termini included. The chain's CDR3 is CASSPRLGGAG.

Ten or more counts support this clonotype. V gene TRBV5-1 combines with J gene TRBJ2-2; the D gene is possibly TRBD1 (6 bases). The CDR3 length is 15 residues. V gave up 7 bases and J gave up 1 base, with 14 bases separating them. Germline loops: CDR1 SGHRS, CDR2 YFSETQ. This chain's CDR3 is CASGVQTGNTGELFF. CDR3 bases: TGCGCCAGCGGCGTACAGACAGGGAACACCGGGGAGCTGTTTTTT. The full variable domain, with the rest looked up from reference TRBV5-1 and TRBJ2-2, is KAGVTQTPRYLIKTRGQQVTLSCSPISGHRSVSWYQQTPGQGLQFLFEYFSETQRNKGNFPGRFSGRQFSNSRSEMNVSTLELGDSALYLCASGVQTGNTGELFFGEGSRLTVL.

This clonotype was counted many times. The chain carries TRBV5-1 and TRBJ2-2; 8 nucleotides line up with TRBD2. J gave up 4 bases and V 0 bases, and 5 bases lay outside the gene matches. The CDR3 runs to 16 residues. The V gene's germline CDR1 is SGHRS and CDR2 YFSETQ. CDR3 sequence (DNA): TGCGCCAGCAGCTTGGCGTTAGCGGGATTCACCGGGGAGCTGTTTTTT. It codes for CASSLALAGFTGELFF.

This clonotype was detected many times. This chain uses TRBV29-1 with TRBJ2-1; D gene unclear. V lost 4 bases and J lost 0, with 10 bases in between. Germline assignment: CDR1 SQVTM and CDR2 ANQGSEA. CDR3 length equals 14 residues. CDR3 region: CSVVWLSSYNEQFF. CDR3 DNA: TGCAGCGTTGTTTGGCTAAGCTCCTACAATGAGCAGTTCTTC.

This clonotype was observed many times. The chain employs TRBV5-1 and TRBJ2-3; the match to TRBD2 covers 8 bases. V lost 0 bases and J lost 3; bases outside the gene matches: 9. The CDR3 runs to 17 residues. Germline values: CDR1 SGHRS, CDR2 YFSETQ. In DNA form, the CDR3 reads TGCGCCAGCAGCTTGGCCCCTCTACGGGGGGGAACAGATACGCAGTATTTT. Its translation: CASSLAPLRGGTDTQYF.

This clonotype has more than one count but fewer than ten. The genes are TRBV7-3 and TRBJ1-2, with unresolved D. Trimming left V 5 bases short and J 4 bases short, with 11 bases between. The CDR3 contains 13 residues. CDR1 SGHTA and CDR2 FQGTGA come from the germline V gene. CDR3 sequence reads: CASSPDVSYGYTF. The CDR3 DNA follows: TGTGCCAGCAGCCCTGATGTGAGCTATGGCTACACCTTC.

Many counts were recorded for this clonotype. The V call is TRBV5-1, the J call TRBJ1-1, with a possible D match to TRBD1 (5 bases). Between the trimmed V and J ends, which lost 0 bases and 0 bases, there was a span of 12 bases. There are 16 residues in the CDR3. Germline loops: CDR1 SGHRS, CDR2 YFSETQ. The CDR3, as DNA: TGCGCCAGCAGCTTGGGCCCCCAGGACATGAACACTGAAGCTTTCTTT. Translated, it gives CASSLGPQDMNTEAFF.

This clonotype was detected many times. CDR3 loop: CASSSDRVPYEQYF. The CDR3, as DNA: TGTGCCAGCAGCTCAGACAGGGTCCCCTACGAGCAGTACTTC. The chain recombines TRBV7-8 with TRBJ2-7; 7 bases fit TRBD1. The CDR3 length is 14 residues. In germline, CDR1 is SGHVS, CDR2 FQNEAQ. V was clipped by 4 bases and J by 2 bases; unmatched bases: 5.

Ten or more counts support this clonotype. The chain carries TRBV18 and TRBJ2-3; TRBD1 agrees at 7 bases. The V and J ends lost 2 bases and 2 bases, in that order; junction bases with no gene match: 7. Germline values: CDR1 KGHSH, CDR2 LQKENI. This CDR3 has 16 residues. CDR3 in amino acids: CASSPRLGGITDTQYF. The CDR3 DNA reads TGTGCCAGCTCACCAAGGTTAGGGGGCATCACAGATACGCAGTATTTT.

Many counts were recorded for this clonotype. The chain uses TRBV18 and TRBJ2-1; D gene uncertain. Germline values: CDR1 KGHSH, CDR2 LQKENI. The CDR3 contains 15 residues. The V gene lost 3 bases and the J gene lost 6 bases, with 15 bases spanning the gap. The CDR3 protein is CASSPSRVASNEQFF. As DNA, the CDR3 is TGTGCCAGCTCACCGTCTCGAGTTGCGAGCAATGAGCAGTTCTTC. The whole variable domain, filled in from reference TRBV18 and TRBJ2-1, reads NAGVMQNPRHLVRRRGQEARLRCSPMKGHSHVYWYRQLPEEGLKFMVYLQKENIIDESGMPKERFSAEFPKEGPSILRIQQVVRGDSAAYFCASSPSRVASNEQFFGPGTRLTVL.

This clonotype has a count of ten or more. This chain links TRBV7-3 with TRBJ2-6; D is ambiguous. This CDR3 region has 13 residues. Germline values: CDR1 SGHTA, CDR2 FQGTGA. V lost 6 bases, J lost 1 base, and 4 bases lay in between. The CDR3 DNA reads TGTGCCAGCAGAGGTTCTGGGGCCAACGTCCTGACTTTC. Translated, it gives CASRGSGANVLTF.

This clonotype was counted at least ten times. V and J are TRBV4-1 and TRBJ2-5; 7 bases fit TRBD1. V lost 2 bases and J lost 5; bases outside the gene matches: 5. The CDR3 extends over 14 amino acids. CDR1 MGHRA and CDR2 YSYEKL come from the germline V gene. CDR3 amino acids: CASSQTGDRETQYF. CDR3 sequence (DNA): TGCGCCAGCAGCCAAACAGGGGATAGGGAGACCCAGTACTTC.

This clonotype was observed at least ten times. The chain joins TRBV9 to TRBJ2-1; 12 nucleotides line up with TRBD2. Germline trimming cut 0 bases from V and 9 bases from J; bases unmatched to any gene: 16. Per the germline V gene, CDR1 is SGDLS and CDR2 is YYNGEE. This CDR3 has 19 amino acids. The CDR3 sequence: CASSVGSSGGAGVGVEQFF. The CDR3, as DNA: TGTGCCAGCAGCGTAGGGTCTAGCGGGGGGGCCGGGGTGGGTGTTGAGCAGTTCTTC.

This clonotype was detected ten times or more. This chain uses TRBV27 with TRBJ1-2, with D possibly being TRBD1 (5 bases). This CDR3 region has 14 residues. The germline CDR1 and CDR2 sequences are MNHEY and SMNVEV (reference sequence). V lost 4 bases and J lost 4, with 13 bases in between. The CDR3, as DNA: TGTGCCAGCAGTTCCTCAGGGTCGGTCTATGGCTACACCTTC. This translates into CASSSSGSVYGYTF.

Ten or more counts support this clonotype. This sequence joins TRBV2 and TRBJ1-5; TRBD1 matches at 7 bases. With 4 bases clipped from V and 4 bases from J, the junction kept 4 bases outside the gene matches. CDR1 and CDR2 (germline): SNHLY, FYNNEI. This CDR3 contains 14 residues. The CDR3 region is CASSVGQLNQPQHF. The CDR3 DNA reads as TGTGCCAGCAGTGTGGGACAGCTTAATCAGCCCCAGCATTTT.

This clonotype came up many times. The V and J genes are TRBV20-1 and TRBJ2-1; 7 positions match TRBD2. The CDR3 is 17 amino acids. The germline CDR1 and CDR2 sequences are DFQATT and SNEGSKA (reference sequence). Unmatched junction bases numbered 14, after V lost 0 bases and J lost 6 bases. The CDR3 sequence: CSAREGELRERGNEQFF. CDR3 bases: TGCAGTGCTAGAGAGGGGGAACTCCGGGAGCGGGGCAATGAGCAGTTCTTC.

This clonotype was observed many times. The V gene is TRBV28, the J gene TRBJ2-1; 9 bases line up with TRBD1. The CDR3 has 16 residues. V dropped 5 bases and J dropped 7; count of bases not matched to a gene: 12. CDR1 is MDHEN, CDR2 SYDVKM, per germline. The CDR3: CASSPGGDRVLNEQFF. The CDR3 nucleotides are TGTGCCAGCAGTCCTGGGGGGGACAGGGTTTTAAATGAGCAGTTCTTC. The full variable domain, completed using reference TRBV28 and TRBJ2-1, is DVKVTQSSRYLVKRTGEKVFLECVQDMDHENMFWYRQDPGLGLRLIYFSYDVKMKEKGDIPEGYSVSREKKERFSLILESASTNQTSMYLCASSPGGDRVLNEQFFGPGTRLTVL.

The rearrangement links TRBV5-5 to TRBJ2-7; D is perhaps TRBD1 (6 bases). V gave up 2 bases and J gave up 2 bases, with 11 bases separating them. The CDR3 spans 14 residues. Per germline, CDR1 SGHKS and CDR2 YYEKEE (reference sequence). CDR3 DNA sequence: TGTGCCAGCAGCTTCCCCAGGGGAACCTACGAGCAGTACTTC. Protein sequence: CASSFPRGTYEQYF.

This clonotype came up many times. The CDR3 loop reads CASRLGLTGGELFF. CDR3 DNA: TGTGCCAGCAGACTGGGACTCACTGGCGGGGAGCTGTTTTTT. V is TRBV6-2 or TRBV6-3 and J is TRBJ2-2; D might be TRBD2 (6 bases). With 6 bases removed from V and 7 bases from J, the gap between germline ends came to 15 bases. The length of the CDR3 is 14 residues. The V gene's germline CDR1 is MNHEY and CDR2 SVGEGT.

About this clonotype: A far larger clone is just one base off, so this is likely a read error. The chain is built from TRBV6-1 and TRBJ2-2; tentatively, D is TRBD1 (6 bases). The germline V gene has CDR1 MNHNS and CDR2 SASEGT. Trimming left V 3 bases short and J 4 bases short, with 12 bases between. The CDR3 sequence is 15 residues long. The CDR3 is CASSESPGATGELFF. The CDR3 coding sequence is TGTGCCAGCAGTGAGTCCCCAGGGGCCACCGGGGAGCTGTTTTTT.

In its sample, this clonotype was seen many times. The V call is TRBV5-1, the J call TRBJ1-1; D uncertain. The germline CDR1 and CDR2 sequences are SGHRS and YFSETQ. The CDR3 has 13 amino acids. The germline V and J ends were trimmed by 1 base and 6 bases, with 10 bases remaining between them. The CDR3 nucleotides read TGCGCCAGCAGCTTGACGGTGTCGGCTGAAGCTTTCTTT. This encodes CASSLTVSAEAFF.

This clonotype was picked up many times. The V call is TRBV18, the J call TRBJ2-5; D not certain. Germline V gene lookup returns CDR1 KGHSH and CDR2 LQKENI. Trimming took off 3 bases at V and 5 bases at J, with 7 bases between the two ends. This CDR3 region has 12 residues. The CDR3 reads CASSPPLETQYF. Written as DNA, the CDR3 is TGTGCCAGCTCACCGCCATTGGAGACCCAGTACTTC.

In this sample, this clonotype turned up many times. This chain connects TRBV6-2 or TRBV6-3 to TRBJ1-1; 8 bases map to TRBD1. CDR3 length equals 15 residues. V shed 5 bases, J shed 11 bases, and the junction held 16 bases outside the gene matches. Per germline, CDR1 MNHEY and CDR2 SVGEGT. The CDR3 sequence is CASSENNRGGFNAFF. CDR3 sequence (DNA): TGTGCCAGCAGTGAAAACAACAGGGGGGGGTTTAACGCTTTCTTT.

This clonotype was seen repeatedly, ten times or more. The gene calls are TRBV12-3 or TRBV12-4 and TRBJ2-4; tentative D call: TRBD1 (5 bases). V was cut by 5 bases and J by 1 base, with 12 bases left in between. This CDR3 is built from 15 residues. The CDR3 coding sequence is TGTGCCAGCAGTCCGACAGAGCAGGCCAAAAACATTCAGTACTTC. Its translation: CASSPTEQAKNIQYF.

This clonotype was recorded at least ten times. This chain links TRBV2 with TRBJ2-5; no clear D. Trimming took 5 bases from V and 0 from J, leaving 4 bases between them. Germline CDR1 and CDR2: SNHLY and FYNNEI. This CDR3 contains 12 residues. The CDR3 spells CASSLNQETQYF. The DNA for the CDR3 is TGTGCCAGCAGTTTGAACCAAGAGACCCAGTACTTC.

A remark on this clonotype: With only one base between it and a far larger clone, this is likely a read error. CDR3 amino acids: CSAAPGLTGEQYF. The CDR3 DNA sequence: TGCAGTGCTGCGCCGGGACTAACGGGTGAGCAGTACTTC. This rearrangement joins TRBV20-1 to TRBJ2-7; 7 nucleotides align to TRBD2. The CDR3 loop spans 13 amino acids. Looked up from germline, CDR1 is DFQATT and CDR2 is SNEGSKA (reference sequence). J was trimmed by 7 bases and V by 5 bases; bases with no gene match: 11.